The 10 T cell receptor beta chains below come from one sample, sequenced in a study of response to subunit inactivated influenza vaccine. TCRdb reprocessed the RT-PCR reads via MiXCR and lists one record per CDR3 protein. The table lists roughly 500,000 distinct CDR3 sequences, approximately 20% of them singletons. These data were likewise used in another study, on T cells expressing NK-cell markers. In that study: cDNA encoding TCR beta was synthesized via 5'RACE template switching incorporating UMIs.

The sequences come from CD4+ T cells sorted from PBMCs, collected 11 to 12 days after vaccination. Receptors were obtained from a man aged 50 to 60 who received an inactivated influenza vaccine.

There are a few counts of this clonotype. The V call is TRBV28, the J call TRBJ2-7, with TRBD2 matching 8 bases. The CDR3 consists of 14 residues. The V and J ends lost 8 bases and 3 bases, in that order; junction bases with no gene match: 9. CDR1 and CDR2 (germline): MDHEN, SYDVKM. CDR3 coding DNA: TGTGCCAGCGCCACCCCGGGACTAGTCTACGAGCAGTACTTC. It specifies CASATPGLVYEQYF.

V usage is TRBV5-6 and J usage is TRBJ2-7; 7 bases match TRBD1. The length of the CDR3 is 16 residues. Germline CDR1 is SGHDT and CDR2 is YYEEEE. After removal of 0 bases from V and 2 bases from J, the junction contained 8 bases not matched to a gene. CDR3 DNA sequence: TGTGCCAGCAGCTTGGCAGAGGACAGGTACACCTACGAGCAGTACTTC. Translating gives CASSLAEDRYTYEQYF.

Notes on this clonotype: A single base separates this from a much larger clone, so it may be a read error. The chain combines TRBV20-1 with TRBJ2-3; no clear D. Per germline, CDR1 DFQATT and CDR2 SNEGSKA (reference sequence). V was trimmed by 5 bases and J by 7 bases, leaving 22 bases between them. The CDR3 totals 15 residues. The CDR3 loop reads CSAAAGPRAVNTQYF. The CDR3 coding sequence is TGCAGTGCTGCAGCCGGACCTAGAGCTGTAAATACGCAGTATTTT.

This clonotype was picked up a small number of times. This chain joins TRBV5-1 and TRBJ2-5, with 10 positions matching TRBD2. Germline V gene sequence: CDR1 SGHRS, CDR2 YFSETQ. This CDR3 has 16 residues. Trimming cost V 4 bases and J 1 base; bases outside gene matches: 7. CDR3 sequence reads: CASSSSGTSVQETQYF. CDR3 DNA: TGCGCCAGCAGCAGTTCCGGGACTAGCGTCCAAGAGACCCAGTACTTC.

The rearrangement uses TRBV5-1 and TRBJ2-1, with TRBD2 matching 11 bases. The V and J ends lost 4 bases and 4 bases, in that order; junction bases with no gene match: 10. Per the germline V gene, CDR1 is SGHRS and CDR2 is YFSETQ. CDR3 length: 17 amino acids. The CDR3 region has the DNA TGCGCCAGCAGCACTAGCGGGGGCCCTACGGCTTACAATGAGCAGTTCTTC. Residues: CASSTSGGPTAYNEQFF. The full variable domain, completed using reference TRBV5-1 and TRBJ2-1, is KAGVTQTPRYLIKTRGQQVTLSCSPISGHRSVSWYQQTPGQGLQFLFEYFSETQRNKGNFPGRFSGRQFSNSRSEMNVSTLELGDSALYLCASSTSGGPTAYNEQFFGPGTRLTVL.

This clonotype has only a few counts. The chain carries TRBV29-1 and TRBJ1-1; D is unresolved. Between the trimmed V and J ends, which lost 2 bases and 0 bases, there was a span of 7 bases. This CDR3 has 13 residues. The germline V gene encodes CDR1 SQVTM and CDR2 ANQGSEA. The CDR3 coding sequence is TGCAGCGTTGAACTCAAAATGAACACTGAAGCTTTCTTT. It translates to CSVELKMNTEAFF.

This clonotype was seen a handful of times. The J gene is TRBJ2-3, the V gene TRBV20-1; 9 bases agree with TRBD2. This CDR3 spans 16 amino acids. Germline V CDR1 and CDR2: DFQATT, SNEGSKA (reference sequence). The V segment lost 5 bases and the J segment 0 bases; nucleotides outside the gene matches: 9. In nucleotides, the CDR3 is TGCAGTGCTCCAAACAGACTAGCGGTTAGCACAGATACGCAGTATTTT. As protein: CSAPNRLAVSTDTQYF.

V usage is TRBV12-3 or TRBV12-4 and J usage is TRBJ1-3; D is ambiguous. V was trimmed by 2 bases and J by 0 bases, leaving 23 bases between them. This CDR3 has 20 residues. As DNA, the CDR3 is TGTGCCAGCAGTTTATTGAGCAGAGGAGGAATATGGGACTCTGGAAACACCATATATTTT. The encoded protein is CASSLLSRGGIWDSGNTIYF.

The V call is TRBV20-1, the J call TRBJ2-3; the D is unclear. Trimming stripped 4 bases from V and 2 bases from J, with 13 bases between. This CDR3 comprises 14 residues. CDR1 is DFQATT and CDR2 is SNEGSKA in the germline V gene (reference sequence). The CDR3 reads CSATPPQSTDTQYF. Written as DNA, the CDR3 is TGCAGTGCTACCCCTCCGCAGTCCACAGATACGCAGTATTTT.

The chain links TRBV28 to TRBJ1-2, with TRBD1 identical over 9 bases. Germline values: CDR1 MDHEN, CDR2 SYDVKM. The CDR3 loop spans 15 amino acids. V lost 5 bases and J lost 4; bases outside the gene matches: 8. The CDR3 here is CASSPIQGAGYGYTF. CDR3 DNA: TGTGCCAGCAGTCCAATACAGGGGGCAGGCTATGGCTACACCTTC.